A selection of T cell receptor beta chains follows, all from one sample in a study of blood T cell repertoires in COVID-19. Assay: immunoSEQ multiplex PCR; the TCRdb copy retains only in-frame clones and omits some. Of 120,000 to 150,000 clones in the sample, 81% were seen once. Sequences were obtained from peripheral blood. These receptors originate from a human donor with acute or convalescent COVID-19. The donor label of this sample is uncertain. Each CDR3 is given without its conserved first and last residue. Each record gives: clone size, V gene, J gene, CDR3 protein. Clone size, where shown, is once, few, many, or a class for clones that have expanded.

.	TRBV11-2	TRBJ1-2	ASSLDWQANYGYT
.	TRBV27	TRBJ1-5	ASSSIRTGGNQPQH
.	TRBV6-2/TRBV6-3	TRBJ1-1	ASSPTGTEAF
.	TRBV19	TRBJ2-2	ASSPAGGRTGELF
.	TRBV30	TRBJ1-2	AWSVGGSNYGYT
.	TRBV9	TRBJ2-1	ASSDWTGGLDEQF
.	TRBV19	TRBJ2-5	ASRERGRETQY
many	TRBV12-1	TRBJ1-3	ASTKPGGVENTIY
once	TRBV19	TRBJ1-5	ASSKAGGRQPQH
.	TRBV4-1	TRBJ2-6	ASSQDPGRGANVLT
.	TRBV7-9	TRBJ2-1	ASSLVLTGDGDEQF
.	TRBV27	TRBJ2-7	ASSSSDRGSYEQY
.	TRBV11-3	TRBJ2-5	ASSMQGEETQY
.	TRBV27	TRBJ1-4	ASRPQGATNEKLF
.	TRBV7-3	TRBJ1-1	ASSLTGGTGPAEAF
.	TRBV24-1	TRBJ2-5	ATSSAGGLQETQY
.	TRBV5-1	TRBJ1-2	ASSPGQLGYT
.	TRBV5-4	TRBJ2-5	ASSTGLAGQETQY
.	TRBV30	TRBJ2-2	ACDGPGGYTGELF
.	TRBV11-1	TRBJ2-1	ASSPRWSGGVNEQF
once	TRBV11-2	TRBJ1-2	ASSLESGVYGYT
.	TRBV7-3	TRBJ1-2	ASSLGTGGQYGYT
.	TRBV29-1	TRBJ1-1	SVPDTHTEAF
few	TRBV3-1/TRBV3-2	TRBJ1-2	ASSIWTGESNYGYT
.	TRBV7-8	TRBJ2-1	ASSLRGWDEQF
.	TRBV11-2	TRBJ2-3	ASTPSGWDTQY
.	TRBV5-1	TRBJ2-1	ASTRTSGGNEQF